Below, 26 T cell receptor beta chains from the same sample are listed, as sequenced in a study of metastatic and nonmetastatic thyroid tumors (dated by TCRdb to the early 2020s). No patient had received any treatment before thyroid surgery. Library prep was done by PCR. The reads were generated on an Illumina HiSeq 4000. Starting from the raw public reads, TCRdb applied fastp trimming at Q25, assembled clones with MiXCR and retained in-frame beta chains. This sample holds 21,000 or so clones; approximately 22% were observed only once. The top ten hold 9% to 15% of the sample. Sequenced material: tumor tissue. The receptors derive from a female donor with papillary thyroid cancer or a benign thyroid nodule (not recorded which). Some clones in this sample may be carry-over from other donors' samples.

The chain combines TRBV11-2 with TRBJ1-5, with 8 bases lining up with TRBD1. This CDR3 has 17 residues. Per the germline V gene, CDR1 is SGHAT and CDR2 is FQNNGV. Trimming took 1 base from V and 3 from J; bases not matched to a gene: 8. In DNA form, the CDR3 reads TGTGCCAGCAGCTTAGGGACAGGGACTCGGCTCAATCAGCCCCAGCATTTT. As protein: CASSLGTGTRLNQPQHF.

The chain is built from TRBV6-1 and TRBJ1-2; D gene unclear. Germline V gene sequence: CDR1 MNHNS, CDR2 SASEGT. The CDR3 is 12 residues long. V gave up 7 bases and J gave up 4 bases, with 10 bases separating them. The CDR3 spells CASMAESYGYTF. The CDR3 DNA follows: TGTGCCAGCATGGCCGAGAGCTATGGCTACACCTTC.

This clone was detected ten times or more. Other DNA variants within this sample encode the same CDR3. The chain recombines TRBV20-1 with TRBJ2-7; 7 positions match TRBD2. CDR1 DFQATT and CDR2 SNEGSKA come from the germline V gene (reference sequence). The V segment lost 4 bases and the J segment 5 bases; nucleotides outside the gene matches: 14. This CDR3 comprises 15 residues. CDR3 DNA sequence: TGCAGTGCTACAAGGGAGGCGGGAGTGTTGAACGAGCAGTACTTC. Its protein is CSATREAGVLNEQYF.

This clone appeared a few times. The chain has TRBV19 and TRBJ1-1; D call uncertain. The germline CDR1 and CDR2 sequences are LNHDA and SQIVND (reference sequence). Trimming removed 5 bases from V and 5 bases from J, with 18 bases in between. The CDR3 runs 15 residues. CDR3: CASSPFSGKKTEAFF. The DNA for the CDR3 is TGTGCCAGTAGTCCTTTTAGTGGGAAGAAGACTGAAGCTTTCTTT.

CDR3 in DNA: TGTGCCAGCAGTTTTAACAGCAATCAGCCCCAGCATTTT. Protein sequence: CASSFNSNQPQHF. The V call is TRBV5-7, the J call TRBJ1-5; D is unclear. TRBV5-7 is filed as an ORF, its function uncertain. This CDR3 is built from 13 residues. V lost 5 bases and J 1 base, leaving 7 bases between the germline ends.

This clone is termed medium-sized (0.01 to 0.1%). This chain uses TRBV12-3 or TRBV12-4 with TRBJ2-7, with 9 bases matching TRBD2. V dropped 7 bases and J dropped 3; count of bases not matched to a gene: 7. This CDR3 region has 14 residues. For the CDR3, the DNA is TGTGCCAGCACTCTTAGCGGGAGTGGCTACGAGCAGTACTTC. Amino acids: CASTLSGSGYEQYF.

This clone was counted ten times or more. The CDR3 DNA reads TGCAGTGCTAGAGAATTAGTAGTTGGGGCCAACGTCCTGACTTTC. It yields the protein CSARELVVGANVLTF. V usage is TRBV20-1 and J usage is TRBJ2-6, with D uncertain. CDR3 length: 15 amino acids. V was trimmed by 0 bases and J by 3 bases, leaving 9 bases between them. Germline values: CDR1 DFQATT, CDR2 SNEGSKA (reference sequence).

The chain carries TRBV30 and TRBJ2-7; D unresolved. The CDR3 runs 14 residues. Trimming took off 4 bases at V and 2 bases at J, with 15 bases between the two ends. The germline V gene has CDR1 GTSNPN and CDR2 SVGIG (reference sequence). The CDR3, as DNA: TGTGCCTGGAATCAACACGACGGTCCCTACGAGCAGTACTTC. This translates into CAWNQHDGPYEQYF.

The rearrangement links TRBV7-9 to TRBJ1-2; TRBD1 aligns across 9 bases. J was trimmed by 7 bases and V by 10 bases; bases with no gene match: 10. CDR3 length: 13 amino acids. Germline assignment: CDR1 SEHNR and CDR2 FQNEAQ (reference sequence). CDR3 DNA sequence: TGTGCCATCATCCTCGGGACAGGGATTGGCTACACCTTC. Translation: CAIILGTGIGYTF.

This clone came up a few times. The V and J genes are TRBV7-9 and TRBJ2-2, with TRBD2 identical over 7 bases. The ends lost 3 bases at V and 7 bases at J; junction bases unmatched: 8. The germline V gene encodes CDR1 SEHNR and CDR2 FQNEAQ (reference sequence). This CDR3 contains 15 residues. The CDR3 reads CASSFGGSGVGELFF. CDR3 bases: TGTGCCAGCAGCTTCGGCGGGAGCGGTGTCGGGGAGCTGTTTTTT.

This clone was counted a few times. For the CDR3, the DNA is TGTGCCAGCAGCCAGGGGCGGGCAAACAATGAGCAGTTCTTC. The encoded protein is CASSQGRANNEQFF. This chain joins TRBV6-1 and TRBJ2-1; D is possibly TRBD1 (6 bases). The V end was cut by 6 bases, the J end by 5 bases, with 14 bases between. The CDR3 runs to 14 residues. The germline V gene encodes CDR1 MNHNS and CDR2 SASEGT.

The chain combines TRBV7-9 with TRBJ2-7; possibly TRBD1 for D (5 bases). Germline V gives CDR1 SEHNR, CDR2 FQNEAQ (reference sequence). V lost 2 bases, J lost 2 bases, and 7 bases lay in between. The CDR3 spans 13 residues. The CDR3 DNA reads TGTGCCAGCAGCTTACAGGGCGCCTACGAGCAGTACTTC. It yields the protein CASSLQGAYEQYF.

This rearrangement joins TRBV10-1 to TRBJ2-7, with a possible D match to TRBD1 (5 bases). The V end lost 3 bases, the J end lost 5 bases, and 17 bases lay between the germline ends. Germline CDR1 is WNHNN and CDR2 is SYGVQD (reference sequence). This CDR3 is built from 15 residues. DNA for the CDR3: TGCGCCAGCAGTGAAGTAGGGGCGCTTCCCCACGAGCAGTACTTC. Protein product: CASSEVGALPHEQYF.

This clone was detected a few times. This chain joins TRBV6-1 and TRBJ2-2; D may be TRBD1 (5 bases). CDR1 is MNHNS, CDR2 SASEGT, per germline. Trimming stripped 10 bases from V and 4 bases from J, with 19 bases between. The CDR3 covers 15 residues. As DNA, the CDR3 is TGTGCCACATATAAGACAGTTCCCCTCACCGGGGAGCTGTTTTTT. Translated, it gives CATYKTVPLTGELFF.

The chain has TRBV5-1 and TRBJ1-2; no definite D call. Germline V gene lookup returns CDR1 SGHRS and CDR2 YFSETQ. This CDR3 has 13 amino acids. Trimming took 1 base from V and 8 from J, leaving 12 bases between them. In nucleotides, the CDR3 is TGCGCCAGCAGCTTGAACATCTTTCAAGGCTACACCTTC. Its translation: CASSLNIFQGYTF.

This clone was picked up many times. This chain joins TRBV15 and TRBJ2-3, with 8 nucleotides matching TRBD2. The V and J ends lost 5 bases and 5 bases, in that order; junction bases with no gene match: 9. Germline CDR1 LNHNV, CDR2 YYDKDF (reference sequence). The CDR3 runs 15 residues. CDR3 region: CATSSRLARVDTQYF. The DNA of the CDR3 is TGTGCCACCAGCTCCCGACTAGCGAGGGTAGATACGCAGTATTTT.

This clone was observed at least ten times. This chain uses TRBV30 with TRBJ1-4; 10 bases map to TRBD1. The CDR3 extends over 14 amino acids. V lost 4 bases and J lost 7; bases outside the gene matches: 6. Germline V CDR1 and CDR2: GTSNPN, SVGIG (reference sequence). CDR3 bases: TGTGCCTGGATGACAGGGGGCTTTGGTGAAAAACTGTTTTTT. Protein: CAWMTGGFGEKLFF. Supplemented by reference TRBV30 and TRBJ1-4, the full variable domain reads SQTIHQWPATLVQPVGSPLSLECTVEGTSNPNLYWYRQAAGRGLQLLFYSVGIGQISSEVPQNLSASRPQDRQFILSSKKLLLSDSGFYLCAWMTGGFGEKLFFGSGTQLSVL.

This clone was counted many times. This may come from a read error, since a much larger clone is one base off. This chain links TRBV20-1 with TRBJ1-1, with D perhaps matching TRBD1 (6 bases). This CDR3 region has 14 residues. CDR1 DFQATT and CDR2 SNEGSKA come from the germline V gene (reference sequence). The V end was cut by 0 bases, the J end by 4 bases, with 12 bases between. The CDR3 loop reads CSARDQGKGTEAFF. The DNA of the CDR3 is TGCAGTGCTAGAGACCAGGGGAAAGGCACTGAAGCTTTCTTT.

J is TRBJ2-7 and V is TRBV5-5; 8 bases agree with TRBD2. Germline-derived CDR1 and CDR2 are SGHKS and YYEKEE (reference sequence). The trim removed 4 bases at V and 3 bases at J, leaving 9 bases unmatched. The CDR3 sequence is 15 residues long. CDR3 coding DNA: TGTGCCAGCAGCCGAGAACGCGGGGGGCTCTACGAGCAGTACTTC. It codes for CASSRERGGLYEQYF.

This clone was picked up many times. The genes are TRBV6-1 and TRBJ2-5; TRBD2 aligns across 12 bases. Looked up from germline, CDR1 is MNHNS and CDR2 is SASEGT. After removal of 7 bases from V and 6 bases from J, the junction contained 6 bases not matched to a gene. The CDR3 totals 14 residues. The chain's CDR3 is CASTPTSGRQTQYF. CDR3 DNA: TGTGCCAGCACCCCGACTAGCGGGAGACAGACCCAGTACTTC.

The CDR3 sequence: CSAAQNGPYGYTF. For the CDR3, the DNA is TGCAGTGCTGCACAAAACGGACCCTATGGCTACACCTTC. This chain uses TRBV20-1 with TRBJ1-2; D gene ambiguous. The V end lost 5 bases, the J end lost 4 bases, and 14 bases lay between the germline ends. This CDR3 spans 13 amino acids. CDR1 and CDR2 from the germline V gene are DFQATT and SNEGSKA (reference sequence).

By share, this clone counts as large. DNA of the CDR3: TGTGCCAGCAGCCAAGCGACAGCTGGCTACACCTTC. Translated, it gives CASSQATAGYTF. The chain employs TRBV3-1 and TRBJ1-2; a weak D match, TRBD1 (5 bases). Per germline, CDR1 LGHDT and CDR2 YNNKEL (reference sequence). V shed 1 base and J shed 7 bases, with 7 bases lying between them. This CDR3 is 12 amino acids long.

This clone was observed many times. In DNA form, the CDR3 reads TGTGCCAGCAGCTTTGGGGGCAGCTCCTACGAGCAGTACTTC. It specifies CASSFGGSSYEQYF. The rearrangement uses TRBV28 and TRBJ2-7, with a weak D call TRBD1 (6 bases). CDR3 length: 14 residues. V lost 6 bases and J lost 0, with 12 bases in between. Germline CDR1 and CDR2: MDHEN and SYDVKM.

Ten or more counts support this clone. The V gene is TRBV28, the J gene TRBJ1-1, with D possibly TRBD1 on 6 matching bases. The germline V and J ends were trimmed by 3 bases and 3 bases, with 8 bases remaining between them. The CDR3 has 13 amino acids. Germline V lookup: CDR1 MDHEN, CDR2 SYDVKM. DNA of the CDR3: TGTGCCAGCAGTTTGGGGGGGCACACTGAAGCTTTCTTT. Protein sequence: CASSLGGHTEAFF.

This clone was recorded many times. The chain is built from TRBV29-1 and TRBJ1-1; perhaps TRBD1 as D (6 bases). The V end lost 2 bases, the J end lost 1 base, and 11 bases lay between the germline ends. This CDR3 has 14 amino acids. Germline V gives CDR1 SQVTM, CDR2 ANQGSEA. The CDR3 spells CSVEKQGPNTEAFF. The CDR3 bases are TGCAGCGTTGAAAAACAGGGTCCGAACACTGAAGCTTTCTTT.

CDR3 sequence reads: CASTHEGADQAFF. The CDR3 DNA sequence: TGTGCCAGCACCCATGAGGGGGCGGACCAAGCTTTCTTT. The chain has TRBV6-1 and TRBJ1-1, with 7 bases that match TRBD1. V lost 7 bases to trimming and J lost 9 bases; unmatched junction nucleotides: 11. The CDR3 is 13 residues long. Germline-derived CDR1 and CDR2 are MNHNS and SASEGT.